This passage covers 24 T cell receptor beta chains from one sample sequenced in a study of T cell repertoires in cytomegalovirus infection. A single record per CDR3 protein comes from TCRdb applying MiXCR to the reads. The data hold around 530,000 distinct CDR3 sequences, with about 26% observed a single time. The sequenced sample was PBMCs. These receptors were collected from a human donor in good health (CMV status not recorded). Some clones in this sample may be carry-over from other donors' samples.

The table lists this clonotype with a few counts. The CDR3 reads CASGLSPGYEQYV. CDR3 DNA sequence: TGTGCTAGTGGTTTGTCCCCGGGCTACGAGCAGTACGTC. V is TRBV12-5 and J is TRBJ2-7; D not certain. The CDR3 length is 13 residues. Germline CDR1 is LGHNT and CDR2 is FRNRAP. The V and J ends lost 2 bases and 3 bases respectively, with 8 bases between them.

This clonotype showed up many times. The chain has TRBV7-2 and TRBJ2-7, with 11 bases matching TRBD2. Germline loops: CDR1 SGHTA, CDR2 FQGNSA. This CDR3 is 15 amino acids long. Trimming removed 1 base from V and 7 bases from J; junction bases left unmatched: 6. CDR3 bases: TGTGCCAGCAGCTTAGGGCTAGCGGGAGGTGGGGAGCAGTACTTC. This gives the protein CASSLGLAGGGEQYF. Full variable domain (remainder filled in from reference TRBV7-2 and TRBJ2-7): GAGVSQSPSNKVTEKGKDVELRCDPISGHTALYWYRQSLGQGLEFLIYFQGNSAPDKSGLPSDRFSAERTGGSVSTLTIQRTQQEDSAVYLCASSLGLAGGGEQYFGPGTRLTVT.

A few counts support this clonotype. The chain carries TRBV27 and TRBJ2-3, with TRBD1 identical over 10 bases. The germline V gene has CDR1 MNHEY and CDR2 SMNVEV (reference sequence). Trimming took 8 bases from V and 4 from J; bases not matched to a gene: 12. This CDR3 has 16 residues. The DNA for the CDR3 is TGTGCCAGCGTTAAAAGACAGGGGGCCGAGGCAGATACGCAGTATTTT. Encoded protein: CASVKRQGAEADTQYF.

The sample holds a few counts of this clonotype. V gene TRBV7-8 combines with J gene TRBJ1-2, with 8 bases fitting TRBD1. The CDR3 is 16 residues long. Germline CDR1 SGHVS, CDR2 FQNEAQ. The trim removed 6 bases at V and 4 bases at J, leaving 13 bases unmatched. The chain's CDR3 is CASSLGQASGAYGYTF. The CDR3 DNA reads as TGTGCCAGCAGTCTGGGACAGGCCAGCGGGGCCTATGGCTACACCTTC.

This clonotype turned up a few times. The CDR3 is CASSDPGQLETQYF. In nucleotides, the CDR3 is TGTGCCAGCAGTGACCCCGGACAGCTAGAGACCCAGTACTTC. This chain links TRBV25-1 with TRBJ2-5; D is perhaps TRBD1 (6 bases). The CDR3 extends over 14 amino acids. Per germline, CDR1 MGHDK and CDR2 SYGVNS. Trimming took 3 bases from V and 4 from J, leaving 12 bases between them.

The chain combines TRBV10-3 with TRBJ1-4; TRBD1 aligns across 7 bases. The ends lost 10 bases at V and 2 bases at J; junction bases unmatched: 10. The CDR3 totals 15 residues. Germline V gene data show CDR1 as ENHRY and CDR2 as SYGVKD. For the CDR3, the DNA is TGTGCCACCCGGGACCCGGGACAGACTAATGAAAAACTGTTTTTT. It yields the protein CATRDPGQTNEKLFF.

This clonotype has a handful of counts. J is TRBJ1-6 and V is TRBV7-9, with TRBD1 matching over 12 bases. CDR1 and CDR2 from the germline V gene are SEHNR and FQNEAQ (reference sequence). The CDR3 is made up of 17 amino acids. V lost 3 bases and J lost 7; bases outside the gene matches: 7. CDR3 coding DNA: TGTGCCAGCAGCTTGGTGGGACAGGGGGCGGCGAATTCACCCCTCCACTTT. Translated, it gives CASSLVGQGAANSPLHF.

This clonotype was counted a few times. V is TRBV7-6 and J is TRBJ1-6; no clear D. The germline V gene has CDR1 SGHVS and CDR2 FNYEAQ. Trimming left V 4 bases short and J 6 bases short, with 13 bases between. This CDR3 spans 15 amino acids. CDR3 in amino acids: CASSSDNVSNSPLHF. CDR3 sequence (DNA): TGTGCCAGCAGCTCAGACAATGTTAGTAATTCACCCCTCCACTTT.

There are a few counts of this clonotype. The V and J genes are TRBV7-2 and TRBJ1-2; D uncertain. The germline V and J ends were trimmed by 3 bases and 4 bases, with 9 bases remaining between them. CDR1 and CDR2 from the germline V gene are SGHTA and FQGNSA. The CDR3 length is 13 residues. As DNA, the CDR3 is TGTGCCAGCAGCTTCGGGGAATCCTATGGCTACACCTTC. Encoded protein: CASSFGESYGYTF.

This clonotype was seen ten or more times. CDR3 region: CASSPGTDTEAFF. In DNA form, the CDR3 reads TGTGCCAGCAGCCCCGGGACAGACACTGAAGCTTTCTTT. The rearrangement links TRBV11-3 to TRBJ1-1; TRBD1 matches at 7 bases. V shed 5 bases, J shed 3 bases, and the junction held 3 bases outside the gene matches. The CDR3 extends over 13 amino acids. CDR1 is SGHNT and CDR2 is YENEEA in the germline V gene.

This clonotype was found a few times. J is TRBJ2-5 and V is TRBV12-3 or TRBV12-4; the match to TRBD2 covers 8 bases. The CDR3 consists of 12 residues. The trim removed 8 bases at V and 5 bases at J, leaving 4 bases unmatched. The CDR3 DNA sequence: TGTGCCAGCCGGGGGGGCGGGGAGACCCAGTACTTC. Its translation: CASRGGGETQYF.

This clonotype was recorded at least ten times. This chain links TRBV7-8 with TRBJ2-1; 14 bases are a match to TRBD2. Germline CDR1 and CDR2: SGHVS and FQNEAQ. This CDR3 comprises 17 residues. V lost 4 bases, J lost 6 bases, and 8 bases stayed unmatched. The CDR3 protein is CASSWLTSGRDPNEQFF. The CDR3 nucleotides read TGTGCCAGCAGCTGGTTGACTAGCGGGAGGGACCCCAATGAGCAGTTCTTC.

The sample holds many counts of this clonotype. The chain is built from TRBV19 and TRBJ2-1; TRBD2 aligns across 15 bases. The CDR3 spans 15 residues. V lost 3 bases, J lost 7 bases, and 1 base stayed unmatched. Germline lookup yields CDR1 LNHDA and CDR2 SQIVND (reference sequence). This CDR3 reads CASSMGTSGRNEQFF. CDR3 DNA: TGTGCCAGTAGTATGGGGACTAGCGGGAGGAATGAGCAGTTCTTC. The whole variable domain, filled in from reference TRBV19 and TRBJ2-1, reads DGGITQSPKYLFRKEGQNVTLSCEQNLNHDAMYWYRQDPGQGLRLIYYSQIVNDFQKGDIAEGYSVSREKKESFPLTVTSAQKNPTAFYLCASSMGTSGRNEQFFGPGTRLTVL.

The rearrangement joins TRBV12-3 or TRBV12-4 to TRBJ1-5; a weak D match, TRBD1 (5 bases). V was clipped by 6 bases and J by 3 bases, with 18 bases between them. The CDR3 extends over 16 amino acids. DNA for the CDR3: TGTGCCAGCAGGAACTCCGGGACGGCCTTCAATCAGCCCCAGCATTTT. Protein: CASRNSGTAFNQPQHF.

DNA for the CDR3: TGCAGTGCTAGAGGGGCTAGGTCCAACGACAATGAGCAGTTCTTC. It translates to CSARGARSNDNEQFF. The chain recombines TRBV20-1 with TRBJ2-1, with D hard to call. CDR3 length equals 15 residues. V lost 1 base, J lost 5 bases, and 15 bases lay in between. Germline lookup yields CDR1 DFQATT and CDR2 SNEGSKA (reference sequence).

V usage is TRBV20-1 and J usage is TRBJ2-1; weak D call: TRBD2 (6 bases). Germline lookup yields CDR1 DFQATT and CDR2 SNEGSKA (reference sequence). The CDR3 has 13 residues. Trimming pared 1 base from V and 14 bases from J, leaving 18 bases between. This chain's CDR3 is CSARAGAWSGEFF. In DNA form, the CDR3 reads TGCAGTGCTAGAGCCGGAGCCTGGTCGGGGGAGTTCTTC.

This clonotype has a handful of counts. The chain combines TRBV7-6 with TRBJ2-3; D might be TRBD2 (6 bases). V was cut by 5 bases and J by 1 base, with 25 bases left in between. CDR3 length: 19 residues. The V gene's germline CDR1 is SGHVS and CDR2 FNYEAQ. The CDR3 sequence: CASSLKPIRLVTRTDTQYF. The CDR3 DNA reads TGTGCCAGCAGCCTCAAACCTATAAGACTAGTTACCCGCACAGATACGCAGTATTTT.

This clonotype was seen a few times. This chain joins TRBV7-9 and TRBJ2-5; unclear D gene. CDR3 length: 15 amino acids. Deletions cut 1 base from V and 5 bases from J, with 14 bases between. Germline V gene data show CDR1 as SEHNR and CDR2 as FQNEAQ (reference sequence). Here the CDR3 DNA reads TGTGCCAGCAGCTTAGACCGTCACCTCGGGGAGACCCAGTACTTC. It specifies CASSLDRHLGETQYF.

This rearrangement joins TRBV20-1 to TRBJ2-1; TRBD2 agrees at 10 bases. The CDR3 length is 16 residues. With 3 bases clipped from V and 4 bases from J, the junction kept 9 bases outside the gene matches. Germline assignment: CDR1 DFQATT and CDR2 SNEGSKA (reference sequence). The DNA of the CDR3 is TGCAGTGCTAGTCCTAGCGGGAGTAGGCTTTACAATGAGCAGTTCTTC. Its protein product is CSASPSGSRLYNEQFF.

This clonotype has just a few counts. V usage is TRBV11-2 and J usage is TRBJ1-1; weak D call: TRBD1 (5 bases). This CDR3 has 15 amino acids. CDR1 and CDR2 (germline): SGHAT, FQNNGV. Trimming took 5 bases from V and 1 from J, leaving 14 bases between them. The CDR3 DNA is TGTGCCAGCAGCCAAGGGGCCTGGGGGAACACTGAAGCTTTCTTT. It yields the protein CASSQGAWGNTEAFF.

This clonotype has more than one count but fewer than ten. The chain couples TRBV29-1 to TRBJ2-1, with 11 bases lining up with TRBD2. This CDR3 contains 15 residues. Germline CDR1 reads SQVTM; CDR2 reads ANQGSEA. The V gene end was trimmed by 6 bases and the J gene end by 5 bases; junction bases not matched to a gene: 9. The CDR3 bases are TGCAGCGTGTCCCCTCTAGCGGGAGGCCACAATGAGCAGTTCTTC. This encodes CSVSPLAGGHNEQFF.

This clonotype was recorded at least ten times. This chain connects TRBV7-2 to TRBJ1-2, with a tentative D call TRBD1 (5 bases). Germline V gene sequence: CDR1 SGHTA, CDR2 FQGNSA. Trimming cost V 1 base and J 2 bases, with 14 bases left between them. The CDR3 spans 16 residues. CDR3 sequence reads: CASSLVTGLGNYGYTF. Written as DNA, the CDR3 is TGTGCCAGCAGCTTAGTTACAGGTTTAGGGAACTATGGCTACACCTTC.

The sample holds a few counts of this clonotype. The chain has TRBV10-1 and TRBJ1-1, with 9 bases identical to TRBD1. V trimming: 6 bases; J trimming: 5 bases; junction bases outside the gene matches: 10. Per the germline V gene, CDR1 is WNHNN and CDR2 is SYGVQD (reference sequence). The CDR3 is 15 amino acids. CDR3 DNA: TGCGCCAGCAGCCCGGTCCGGGACAGGGTAACTGAAGCTTTCTTT. It is translated as CASSPVRDRVTEAFF.

This clonotype was recorded many times. This chain links TRBV7-2 with TRBJ2-1, with 8 bases that match TRBD1. The CDR3 runs to 15 residues. The V segment lost 5 bases and the J segment 0 bases; nucleotides outside the gene matches: 3. Germline V gene sequence: CDR1 SGHTA, CDR2 FQGNSA. DNA of the CDR3: TGTGCCAGCAGCGAAGGACAGGGCTCCTACAATGAGCAGTTCTTC. Translation gives CASSEGQGSYNEQFF.